This entry lists 25 T cell receptor beta chains sequenced from one sample in a study of spatial heterogeneity in lung cancer. MiXCR, applied by TCRdb to the 5' RACE reads, yields one record per CDR3 protein. The sample has 25,000 or so distinct CDR3 sequences; around 5% are singletons. The time point is: sample taken at primary tumor resection. The material was PBMCs, obtained at surgery. The receptors stem from a male donor with early-stage non-small cell lung cancer.

This clonotype appeared many times. The chain couples TRBV6-6 to TRBJ2-3, with 9 positions matching TRBD2. CDR1 is MNHNY and CDR2 is SVGAGI in the germline V gene (reference sequence). There are 16 residues in the CDR3. The V gene end was trimmed by 3 bases and the J gene end by 2 bases; junction bases not matched to a gene: 6. DNA of the CDR3: TGTGCCAGCAGTTATGGTCTAGCGGGGCTCACAGATACGCAGTATTTT. Protein sequence: CASSYGLAGLTDTQYF.

The chain is built from TRBV20-1 and TRBJ2-1; D call uncertain. The V gene lost 3 bases and the J gene lost 2 bases, with 11 bases spanning the gap. There are 14 residues in the CDR3. Germline V gene lookup returns CDR1 DFQATT and CDR2 SNEGSKA (reference sequence). The CDR3 DNA reads TGCAGTGCTAGGGAGCCCGTGGCCTACAATGAGCAGTTCTTC. This encodes CSAREPVAYNEQFF.

This clonotype was seen many times. The rearrangement joins TRBV18 to TRBJ2-3; the D gene is possibly TRBD2 (6 bases). Trimming left V 1 base short and J 2 bases short, with 10 bases between. This CDR3 has 15 residues. Germline V CDR1 and CDR2: KGHSH, LQKENI. The CDR3 region has the DNA TGTGCCAGCTCACCACGGGCGGGGTCCACAGATACGCAGTATTTT. Translation: CASSPRAGSTDTQYF.

This clonotype was recorded at least ten times. The chain uses TRBV12-3 or TRBV12-4 and TRBJ1-5; 7 bases match TRBD1. This CDR3 spans 15 amino acids. Unmatched junction bases numbered 8, after V lost 5 bases and J lost 4 bases. The CDR3 loop reads CASSQDRLSNQPQHF. CDR3 DNA sequence: TGTGCCAGCAGTCAGGACAGGCTCTCAAATCAGCCCCAGCATTTT.

This clonotype was observed at least ten times. V is TRBV7-3 and J is TRBJ2-1; D ambiguous. Between the trimmed V and J ends, which lost 2 bases and 0 bases, there was a span of 11 bases. There are 16 residues in the CDR3. CDR1 is SGHTA, CDR2 FQGTGA, per germline. CDR3 in DNA: TGTGCCAGCAGCTTATTAGCCCAAAGCTCCTACAATGAGCAGTTCTTC. Translation gives CASSLLAQSSYNEQFF.

At least ten counts were recorded for this clonotype. This rearrangement joins TRBV6-6 to TRBJ2-5, with D possibly being TRBD1 (5 bases). This CDR3 is 15 amino acids long. Germline V lookup: CDR1 MNHNY, CDR2 SVGAGI (reference sequence). Trimming pared 0 bases from V and 3 bases from J, leaving 11 bases between. The CDR3 coding sequence is TGTGCCAGCAGTTACTCGGGGCAGGGTAAAGAGACCCAGTACTTC. Translation gives CASSYSGQGKETQYF.

This clonotype appeared many times. V and J are TRBV29-1 and TRBJ2-5; D may be TRBD1 (6 bases). The CDR3 has 13 amino acids. Trimming cost V 7 bases and J 4 bases, with 16 bases left between them. CDR1 is SQVTM and CDR2 is ANQGSEA in the germline V gene. CDR3 bases: TGCAGCGGGACGGACAGAGTGATAGAGACCCAGTACTTC. This translates into CSGTDRVIETQYF.

This clonotype was observed at least ten times. The chain employs TRBV24-1 and TRBJ2-1, with 11 nucleotides matching TRBD2. The V gene end was trimmed by 4 bases and the J gene end by 8 bases; junction bases not matched to a gene: 9. CDR1 and CDR2 from the germline V gene are KGHDR and SFDVKD. The CDR3 has 16 amino acids. The DNA of the CDR3 is TGTGCCACCAGTGACCGCACTAGCGGGAGTAGGCATGAGCAGTTCTTC. Translation: CATSDRTSGSRHEQFF.

A few counts support this clonotype. This chain uses TRBV5-1 with TRBJ2-7; 9 nucleotides line up with TRBD2. Germline V CDR1 and CDR2: SGHRS, YFSETQ. The CDR3 is 14 amino acids. V lost 5 bases to trimming and J lost 6 bases; unmatched junction nucleotides: 9. CDR3 sequence (DNA): TGCGCCAGCAGGAGGACCGGGACTAGCACCGAGCAGTACTTC. Translating gives CASRRTGTSTEQYF.

This clonotype showed up many times. The rearrangement uses TRBV5-1 and TRBJ1-6, with unresolved D. This CDR3 spans 15 amino acids. Trimming stripped 0 bases from V and 5 bases from J, with 9 bases between. CDR1 and CDR2 from the germline V gene are SGHRS and YFSETQ. CDR3 nucleotide sequence: TGCGCCAGCAGCTTGGAGGGTCTGGATAATTCACCCCTCCACTTT. Amino acid sequence: CASSLEGLDNSPLHF.

This clonotype was found many times. The rearrangement uses TRBV28 and TRBJ1-1, with D possibly being TRBD1 (5 bases). The germline V gene has CDR1 MDHEN and CDR2 SYDVKM. The CDR3 spans 14 residues. Trimming took 5 bases from V and 10 from J, leaving 20 bases between them. CDR3 sequence reads: CASSRGEVYPRAFF. CDR3 nucleotides: TGTGCCAGCAGTAGGGGCGAAGTCTACCCCCGAGCTTTCTTT.

This clonotype was observed at least ten times. The V and J genes are TRBV9 and TRBJ1-1; a possible D gene is TRBD1 (5 bases). The CDR3 sequence is 13 residues long. With 0 bases removed from V and 4 bases from J, the gap between germline ends came to 7 bases. Germline V gives CDR1 SGDLS, CDR2 YYNGEE. Here the CDR3 DNA reads TGTGCCAGCAGCGTAGTGGGGCCCACTGAAGCTTTCTTT. Residues: CASSVVGPTEAFF.

This clonotype was seen at least ten times. The chain combines TRBV4-2 with TRBJ1-1; maybe TRBD1 (5 bases). V was pared by 0 bases and J by 1 base, with 9 bases between. Germline CDR1 LGHNA, CDR2 YNFKEQ. This CDR3 is built from 15 residues. The CDR3 spells CASSQELRGNTEAFF. The CDR3 coding sequence is TGTGCCAGCAGCCAAGAACTGAGGGGGAACACTGAAGCTTTCTTT.

This clonotype has a handful of counts. The chain is built from TRBV7-2 and TRBJ2-7, with D hard to call. V was shortened by 6 bases and J by 3 bases, with 18 bases between the two germline ends. The CDR3 spans 15 residues. CDR1 is SGHTA and CDR2 is FQGNSA in the germline V gene. For the CDR3, the DNA is TGTGCCAGCAGAAAGGACGGATTTCAATACTACGAGCAGTACTTC. It translates to CASRKDGFQYYEQYF. The whole variable domain, filled in from reference TRBV7-2 and TRBJ2-7, reads GAGVSQSPSNKVTEKGKDVELRCDPISGHTALYWYRQSLGQGLEFLIYFQGNSAPDKSGLPSDRFSAERTGGSVSTLTIQRTQQEDSAVYLCASRKDGFQYYEQYFGPGTRLTVT.

This clonotype was counted ten times or more. This chain connects TRBV2 to TRBJ2-7; D possibly corresponds to TRBD2 (5 bases). The germline V gene has CDR1 SNHLY and CDR2 FYNNEI. Trimming took off 5 bases at V and 4 bases at J, with 9 bases between the two ends. The CDR3 extends over 12 amino acids. CDR3 sequence: CASSTRGYEQYF. DNA of the CDR3: TGTGCCAGCAGTACCCGGGGTTACGAGCAGTACTTC.

This clonotype was found many times. The chain links TRBV28 to TRBJ1-2, with 7 bases that match TRBD1. The germline CDR1 and CDR2 sequences are MDHEN and SYDVKM. This CDR3 has 14 residues. The ends lost 5 bases at V and 4 bases at J; junction bases unmatched: 7. The CDR3 DNA follows: TGTGCCAGCAGTGGACAGGCTTACCGCTATGGCTACACCTTC. Encoded protein: CASSGQAYRYGYTF.

This clonotype was detected ten times or more. The V call is TRBV5-1, the J call TRBJ2-1; TRBD2 matches 8 bases. V trimming: 4 bases; J trimming: 6 bases; junction bases outside the gene matches: 12. The CDR3 sequence is 16 residues long. The germline gives CDR1 SGHRS, CDR2 YFSETQ. The CDR3 DNA sequence: TGCGCCAGCAGCCAGCAAGCGGGAGTTGGTATCAATGAGCAGTTCTTC. Amino acid sequence: CASSQQAGVGINEQFF.

At least ten counts were recorded for this clonotype. This chain links TRBV10-3 with TRBJ2-3; D is unresolved. V lost 0 bases to trimming and J lost 1 base, with 5 bases between them. The germline gives CDR1 ENHRY, CDR2 SYGVKD. This CDR3 contains 14 residues. The CDR3 spells CAISESSRTDTQYF. CDR3 nucleotides: TGTGCCATCAGTGAGTCGTCTCGCACAGATACGCAGTATTTT.

This clonotype was found many times. The chain recombines TRBV27 with TRBJ2-6, with D unresolved. This CDR3 is built from 15 residues. Germline CDR1 reads MNHEY; CDR2 reads SMNVEV (reference sequence). V lost 0 bases to trimming and J lost 0 bases, with 3 bases between them. This CDR3 reads CASSLSTSGANVLTF. The CDR3 nucleotides are TGTGCCAGCAGTTTATCTACCTCTGGGGCCAACGTCCTGACTTTC.

This clonotype was observed many times. The V call is TRBV20-1, the J call TRBJ1-5, with 8 bases identical to TRBD1. The length of the CDR3 is 18 residues. The V segment lost 0 bases and the J segment 0 bases; nucleotides outside the gene matches: 10. The V gene's germline CDR1 is DFQATT and CDR2 SNEGSKA (reference sequence). Here the CDR3 reads CSARDTRTGTYSNQPQHF. The CDR3 DNA reads as TGCAGTGCTAGAGATACCCGGACAGGGACGTATAGCAATCAGCCCCAGCATTTT.

By proportion, this clonotype is medium-sized. The chain has TRBV7-3 and TRBJ1-5, with 9 bases that match TRBD1. Per the germline V gene, CDR1 is SGHTA and CDR2 is FQGTGA. The CDR3 consists of 13 residues. V lost 5 bases, J lost 6 bases, and 2 bases stayed unmatched. CDR3 region: CASSLDRGQPQHF. The CDR3 DNA is TGTGCCAGCAGCCTGGACAGGGGTCAGCCCCAGCATTTT. Combining the CDR3 with reference TRBV7-3 and TRBJ1-5 gives the whole variable domain GAGVSQTPSNKVTEKGKYVELRCDPISGHTALYWYRQSLGQGPEFLIYFQGTGAADDSGLPNDRFFAVRPEGSVSTLKIQRTERGDSAVYLCASSLDRGQPQHFGDGTRLSIL.

There are many counts of this clonotype. This sequence joins TRBV3-1 and TRBJ2-1, with D possibly being TRBD1 or TRBD2 (5 bases each). CDR3 length: 18 residues. Deletions cut 0 bases from V and 3 bases from J, with 18 bases between. CDR1 and CDR2 (germline): LGHDT, YNNKEL (reference sequence). The CDR3 protein is CASSQDSTSGTGYNEQFF. The CDR3 DNA follows: TGTGCCAGCAGCCAAGATTCAACGTCCGGGACCGGCTACAATGAGCAGTTCTTC.

This clonotype was detected ten times or more. J is TRBJ2-7 and V is TRBV9; the D call may be TRBD1 or TRBD2 (5 bases each). The V end lost 2 bases, the J end lost 2 bases, and 20 bases lay between the germline ends. Germline CDR1 reads SGDLS; CDR2 reads YYNGEE. This CDR3 has 17 amino acids. The DNA for the CDR3 is TGTGCCAGCAGCGTCGCCCCCTCCGGGACGGCGACCTACGAGCAGTACTTC. Its protein product is CASSVAPSGTATYEQYF.

This clonotype was detected many times. This chain links TRBV7-2 with TRBJ2-7; D uncertain. The CDR3 is 14 amino acids. Trimming shortened V by 3 bases and J by 6 bases, and 15 bases separated the two germline ends. Germline V lookup: CDR1 SGHTA, CDR2 FQGNSA. CDR3 residues: CASSFHGLSLEQYF. The CDR3 DNA reads TGTGCCAGCAGCTTCCATGGGCTTTCGCTCGAGCAGTACTTC. Full variable domain (outside the CDR3, taken from reference TRBV7-2 and TRBJ2-7): GAGVSQSPSNKVTEKGKDVELRCDPISGHTALYWYRQSLGQGLEFLIYFQGNSAPDKSGLPSDRFSAERTGGSVSTLTIQRTQQEDSAVYLCASSFHGLSLEQYFGPGTRLTVT.

This sequence joins TRBV20-1 and TRBJ2-1; D assignment may be TRBD1 or TRBD2 (5 bases each). CDR1 is DFQATT, CDR2 SNEGSKA, per germline (reference sequence). Trimming pared 0 bases from V and 7 bases from J, leaving 16 bases between. The CDR3 has 15 amino acids. The CDR3 spells CSARDWGSPRNEQFF. Here the CDR3 DNA reads TGCAGTGCTAGAGATTGGGGGAGCCCCCGGAATGAGCAGTTCTTC.